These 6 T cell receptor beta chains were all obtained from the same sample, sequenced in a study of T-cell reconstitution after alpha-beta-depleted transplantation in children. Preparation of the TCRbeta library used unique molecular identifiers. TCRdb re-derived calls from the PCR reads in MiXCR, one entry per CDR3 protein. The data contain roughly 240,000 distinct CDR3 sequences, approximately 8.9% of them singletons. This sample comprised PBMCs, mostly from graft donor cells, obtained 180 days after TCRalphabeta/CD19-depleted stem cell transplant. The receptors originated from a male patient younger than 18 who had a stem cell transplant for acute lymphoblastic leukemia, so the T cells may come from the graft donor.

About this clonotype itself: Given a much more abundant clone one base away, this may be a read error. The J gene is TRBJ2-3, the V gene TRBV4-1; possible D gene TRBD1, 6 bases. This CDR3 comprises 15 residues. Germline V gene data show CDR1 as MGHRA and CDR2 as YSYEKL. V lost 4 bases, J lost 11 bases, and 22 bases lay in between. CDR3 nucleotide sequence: TGCGCCAGCAGCCCCTACCGACAGGAGCAATGGAAGCAGTATTTT. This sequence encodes CASSPYRQEQWKQYF.

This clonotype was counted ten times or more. The CDR3 bases are TGTGCCAGCAGCTTAAAAATGAGCAATCAGCCCCAGCATTTT. It specifies CASSLKMSNQPQHF. J is TRBJ1-5 and V is TRBV7-2; D gene ambiguous. Deletions cut 2 bases from V and 1 base from J, with 6 bases between. The CDR3 covers 14 residues. CDR1 and CDR2 (germline): SGHTA, FQGNSA.

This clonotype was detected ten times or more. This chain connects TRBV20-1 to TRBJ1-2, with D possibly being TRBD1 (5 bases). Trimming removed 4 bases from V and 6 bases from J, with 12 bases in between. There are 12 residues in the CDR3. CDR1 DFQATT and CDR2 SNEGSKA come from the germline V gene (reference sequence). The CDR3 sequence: CSAKEGVDGYTF. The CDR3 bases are TGCAGTGCTAAAGAAGGGGTGGATGGCTACACCTTC.

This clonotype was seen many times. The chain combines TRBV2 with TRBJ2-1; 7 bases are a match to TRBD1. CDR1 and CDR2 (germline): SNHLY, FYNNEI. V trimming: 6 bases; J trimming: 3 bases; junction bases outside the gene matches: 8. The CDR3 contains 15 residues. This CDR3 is CASSPTGLYYNEQFF. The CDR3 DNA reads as TGTGCCAGCAGCCCGACAGGGCTATACTACAATGAGCAGTTCTTC.

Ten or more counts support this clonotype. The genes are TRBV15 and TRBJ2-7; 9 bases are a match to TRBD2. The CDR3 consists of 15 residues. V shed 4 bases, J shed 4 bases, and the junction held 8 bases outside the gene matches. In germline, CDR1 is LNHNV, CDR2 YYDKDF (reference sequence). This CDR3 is CATSNTSGLPYEQYF. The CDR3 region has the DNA TGTGCCACCAGCAATACTAGCGGGTTACCGTACGAGCAGTACTTC.

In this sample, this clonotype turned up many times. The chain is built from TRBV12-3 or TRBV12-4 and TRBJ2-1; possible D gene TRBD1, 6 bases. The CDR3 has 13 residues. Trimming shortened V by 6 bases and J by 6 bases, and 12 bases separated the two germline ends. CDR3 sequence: CASRNSGANEQFF. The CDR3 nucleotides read TGTGCCAGCAGGAACTCAGGGGCCAATGAGCAGTTCTTC.